This T cell receptor (beta chain) is from a study of beta chain features in type 1 diabetes. Findings and caveats of the study: Shortening that was moderate but significant affected the TCRB CDR3s of Type 1 diabetes patients in all four CD4+ subsets.

Stem cell-like memory, regulatory, central memory and naive CD4+ cells were sorted via CD45RO/CCR7/CD25/CD127/CD95/CD27. All sorted populations exceeded 98% purity. Points on this clone: Its matching antigen is unknown.

Expressed TCRB transcripts were sequenced after all isolated RNA was converted to cDNA. The repertoire was sequenced with immunoSEQ multiplex PCR; TCRdb's copy has only in-frame clones and lacks some. The sample includes under 500,000 clones, 25% to 35% of them seen just once. The specimen was naive CD4+ T cells from blood. The sequence came from a man aged 18 to 29 in good health.

The CDR3 is CASSLLGTASYEQYF. The CDR3 DNA sequence: TGTGCCAGCAGCTTACTTGGGACAGCCTCCTACGAGCAGTACTTC. The chain has TRBV13 and TRBJ2-7; 7 bases match TRBD1. CDR1 PRHDT and CDR2 FYEKMQ come from the germline V gene (reference sequence). The CDR3 covers 15 residues. Trimming cost V 2 bases and J 0 bases; bases outside gene matches: 4.